This T cell receptor beta chain originates from a study of blood T cell repertoires in COVID-19. Across the whole study: Donors in the United States, Italy and Spain gave samples during acute or convalescent COVID-19. PBMCs, B-cell-depleted T cells, or T cells provided the cDNA or gDNA that made up the material.

Followed over time, Seattle patients had been enrolled while infection was active. Original analysis: For nucleated cells, counts were estimated from reference gene primer amplification. Data came from immunoSEQ multiplex PCR; TCRdb stores just in-frame clones and leaves some out. D and trimming come from the DNA, and the V and J calls and clone size come from that table. In the table there are 400,000 or so clones, 70% to 90% of which are singletons. V was cut by 3 bases and J by 4 bases, with 9 bases left in between. The CDR3 is 13 amino acids. Per germline, CDR1 SNHLY and CDR2 FYNNEI. This clonotype was sampled from a woman aged 35 to 49 with COVID-19, enrolled during active disease. J is TRBJ2-5 and V is TRBV2; D is undetermined. The sequencing input was peripheral blood. The CDR3 spells CASSDLLPETQYF. The CDR3 nucleotides read TGTGCCAGCAGTGACCTACTACCAGAGACCCAGTACTTC.